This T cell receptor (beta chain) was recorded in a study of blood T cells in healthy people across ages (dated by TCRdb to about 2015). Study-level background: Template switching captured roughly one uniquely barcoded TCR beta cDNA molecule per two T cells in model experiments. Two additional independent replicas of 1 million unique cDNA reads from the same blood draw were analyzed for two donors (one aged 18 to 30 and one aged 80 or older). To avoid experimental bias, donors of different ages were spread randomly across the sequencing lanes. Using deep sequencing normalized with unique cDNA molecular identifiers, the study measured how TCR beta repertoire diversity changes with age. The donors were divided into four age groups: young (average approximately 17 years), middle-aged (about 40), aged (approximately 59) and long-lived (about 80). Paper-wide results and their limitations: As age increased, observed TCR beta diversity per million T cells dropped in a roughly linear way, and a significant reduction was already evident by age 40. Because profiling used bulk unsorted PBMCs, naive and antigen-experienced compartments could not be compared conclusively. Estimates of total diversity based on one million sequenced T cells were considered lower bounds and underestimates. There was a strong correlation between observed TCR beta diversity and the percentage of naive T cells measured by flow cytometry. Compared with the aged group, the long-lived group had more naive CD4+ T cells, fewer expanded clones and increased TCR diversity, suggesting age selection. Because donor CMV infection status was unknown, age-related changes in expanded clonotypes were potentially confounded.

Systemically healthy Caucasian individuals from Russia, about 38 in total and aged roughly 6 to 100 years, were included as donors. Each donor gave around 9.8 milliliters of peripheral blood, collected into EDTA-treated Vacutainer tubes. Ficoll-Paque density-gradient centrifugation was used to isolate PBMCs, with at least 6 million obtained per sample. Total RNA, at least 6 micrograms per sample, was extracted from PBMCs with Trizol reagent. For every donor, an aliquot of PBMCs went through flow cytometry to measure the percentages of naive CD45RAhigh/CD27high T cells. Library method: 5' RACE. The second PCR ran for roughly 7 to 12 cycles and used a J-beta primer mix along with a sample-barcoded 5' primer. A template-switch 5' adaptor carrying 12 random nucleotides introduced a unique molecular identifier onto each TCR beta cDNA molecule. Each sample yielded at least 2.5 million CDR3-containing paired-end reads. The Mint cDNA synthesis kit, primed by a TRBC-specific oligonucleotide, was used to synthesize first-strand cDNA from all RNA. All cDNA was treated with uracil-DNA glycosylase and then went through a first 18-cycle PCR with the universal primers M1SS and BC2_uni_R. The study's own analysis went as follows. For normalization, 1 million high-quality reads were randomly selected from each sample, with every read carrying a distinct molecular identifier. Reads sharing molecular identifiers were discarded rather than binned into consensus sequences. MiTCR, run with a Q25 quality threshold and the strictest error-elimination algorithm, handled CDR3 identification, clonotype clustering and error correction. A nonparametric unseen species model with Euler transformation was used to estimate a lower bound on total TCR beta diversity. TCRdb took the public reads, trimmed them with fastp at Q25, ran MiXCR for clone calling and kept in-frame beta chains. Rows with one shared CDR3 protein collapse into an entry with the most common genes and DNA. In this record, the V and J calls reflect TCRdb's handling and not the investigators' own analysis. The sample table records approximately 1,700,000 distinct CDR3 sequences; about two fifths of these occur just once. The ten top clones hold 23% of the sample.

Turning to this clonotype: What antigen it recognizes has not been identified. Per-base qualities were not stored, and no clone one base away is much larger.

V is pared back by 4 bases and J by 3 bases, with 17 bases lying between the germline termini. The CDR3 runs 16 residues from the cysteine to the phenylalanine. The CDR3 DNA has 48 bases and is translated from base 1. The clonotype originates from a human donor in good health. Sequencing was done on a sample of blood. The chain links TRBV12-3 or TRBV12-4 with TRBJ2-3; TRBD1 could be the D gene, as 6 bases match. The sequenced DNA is TGTGCCAGCAGTTCCCCACAGGGAAGGAGAACAGATACGCAGTATTTT. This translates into CASSSPQGRRTDTQYF.